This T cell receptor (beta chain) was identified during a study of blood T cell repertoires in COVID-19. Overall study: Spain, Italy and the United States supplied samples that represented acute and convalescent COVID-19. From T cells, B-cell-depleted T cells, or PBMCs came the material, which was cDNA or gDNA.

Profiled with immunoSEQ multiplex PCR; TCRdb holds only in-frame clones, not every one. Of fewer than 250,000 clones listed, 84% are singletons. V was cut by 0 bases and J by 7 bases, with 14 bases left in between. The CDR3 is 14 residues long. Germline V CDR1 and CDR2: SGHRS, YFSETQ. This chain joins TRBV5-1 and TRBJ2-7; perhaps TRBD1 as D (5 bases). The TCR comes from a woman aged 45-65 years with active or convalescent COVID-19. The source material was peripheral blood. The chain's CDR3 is CASSLAAGKGEQYV. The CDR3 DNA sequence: TGCGCCAGCAGCTTGGCCGCCGGCAAGGGGGAGCAGTACGTC.